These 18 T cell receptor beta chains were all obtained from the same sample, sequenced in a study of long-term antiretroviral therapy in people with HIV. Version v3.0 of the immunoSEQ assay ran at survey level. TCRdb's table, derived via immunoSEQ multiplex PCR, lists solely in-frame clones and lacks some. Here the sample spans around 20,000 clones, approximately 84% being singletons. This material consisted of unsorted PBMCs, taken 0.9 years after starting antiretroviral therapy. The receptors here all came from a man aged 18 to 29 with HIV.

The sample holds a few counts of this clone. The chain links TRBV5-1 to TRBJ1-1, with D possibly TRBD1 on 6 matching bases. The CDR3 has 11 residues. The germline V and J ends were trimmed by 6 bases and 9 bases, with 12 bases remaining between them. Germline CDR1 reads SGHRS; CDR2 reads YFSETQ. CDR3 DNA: TGCGCCAGCATCCGAGGGGGGCAAGCTTTCTTT. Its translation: CASIRGGQAFF.

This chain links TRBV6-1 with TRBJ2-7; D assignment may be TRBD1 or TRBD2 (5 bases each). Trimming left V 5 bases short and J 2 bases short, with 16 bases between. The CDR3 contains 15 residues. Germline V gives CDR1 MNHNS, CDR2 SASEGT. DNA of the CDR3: TGTGCCAGCAGTCCTGATCTGGGACGGGCCTACGAGCAGTACTTC. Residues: CASSPDLGRAYEQYF.

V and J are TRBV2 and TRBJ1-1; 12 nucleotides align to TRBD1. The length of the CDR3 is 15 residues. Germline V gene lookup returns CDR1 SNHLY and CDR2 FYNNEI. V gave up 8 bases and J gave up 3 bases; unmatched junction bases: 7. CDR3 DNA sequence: TGTGCCAGCTCTGGGACAGGGGGCGCGTACACTGAAGCTTTCTTT. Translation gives CASSGTGGAYTEAFF.

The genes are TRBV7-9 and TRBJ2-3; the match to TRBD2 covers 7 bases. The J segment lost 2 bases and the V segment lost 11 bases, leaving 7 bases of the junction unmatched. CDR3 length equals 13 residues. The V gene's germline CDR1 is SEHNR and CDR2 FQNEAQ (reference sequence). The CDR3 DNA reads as TGTGCCGCCCCCCGGGACTACACAGATACGCAGTATTTT. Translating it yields CAAPRDYTDTQYF.

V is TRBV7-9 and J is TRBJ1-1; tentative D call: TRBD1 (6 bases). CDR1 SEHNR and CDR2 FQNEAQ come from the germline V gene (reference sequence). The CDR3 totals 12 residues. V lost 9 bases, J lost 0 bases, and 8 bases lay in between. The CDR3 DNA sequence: TGTGCCAGTGGGGGCTTGAACACTGAAGCTTTCTTT. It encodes CASGGLNTEAFF.

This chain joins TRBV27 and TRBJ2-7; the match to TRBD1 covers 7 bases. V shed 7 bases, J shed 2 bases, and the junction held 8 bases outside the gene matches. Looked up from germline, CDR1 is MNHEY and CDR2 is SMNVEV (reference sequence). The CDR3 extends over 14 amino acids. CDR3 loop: CASKNNRGAYEQYF. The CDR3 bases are TGTGCCAGCAAAAATAACAGGGGAGCCTACGAGCAGTACTTC.

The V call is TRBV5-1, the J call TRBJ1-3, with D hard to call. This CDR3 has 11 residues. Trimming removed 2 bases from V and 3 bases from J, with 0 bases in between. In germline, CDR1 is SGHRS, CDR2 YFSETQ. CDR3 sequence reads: CASSFGNTIYF. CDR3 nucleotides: TGCGCCAGCAGCTTTGGAAACACCATATATTTT.

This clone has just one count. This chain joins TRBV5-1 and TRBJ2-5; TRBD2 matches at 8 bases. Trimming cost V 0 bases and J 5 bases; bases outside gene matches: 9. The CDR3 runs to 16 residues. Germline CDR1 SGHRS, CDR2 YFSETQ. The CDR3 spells CASSLAGLAGGETQYF. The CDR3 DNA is TGCGCCAGCAGCTTGGCCGGCCTAGCGGGCGGGGAGACCCAGTACTTC.

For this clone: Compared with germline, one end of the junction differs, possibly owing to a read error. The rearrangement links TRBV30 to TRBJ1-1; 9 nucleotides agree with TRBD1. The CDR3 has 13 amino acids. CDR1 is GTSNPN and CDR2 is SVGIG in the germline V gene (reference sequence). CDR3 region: CAWSNGGTGPSHF. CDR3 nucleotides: TGTGCCTGGAGTAATGGGGGGACAGGGCCTTCACACTTT. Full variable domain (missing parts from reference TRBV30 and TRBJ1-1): SQTIHQWPATLVQPVGSPLSLECTVEGTSNPNLYWYRQAAGRGLQLLFYSVGIGQISSEVPQNLSASRPQDRQFILSSKKLLLSDSGFYLCAWSNGGTGPSHFGQGTRLTVV.

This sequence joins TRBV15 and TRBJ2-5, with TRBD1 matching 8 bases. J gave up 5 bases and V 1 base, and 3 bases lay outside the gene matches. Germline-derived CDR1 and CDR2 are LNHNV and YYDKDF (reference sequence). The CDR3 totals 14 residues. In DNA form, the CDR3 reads TGTGCCACCAGCAGAGCAGGGGGCTCGGAGACCCAGTACTTC. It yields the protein CATSRAGGSETQYF. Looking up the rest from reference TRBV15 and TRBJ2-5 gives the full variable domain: DAMVIQNPRYQVTQFGKPVTLSCSQTLNHNVMYWYQQKSSQAPKLLFHYYDKDFNNEADTPDNFQSRRPNTSFCFLDIRSPGLGDTAMYLCATSRAGGSETQYFGPGTRLLVL.

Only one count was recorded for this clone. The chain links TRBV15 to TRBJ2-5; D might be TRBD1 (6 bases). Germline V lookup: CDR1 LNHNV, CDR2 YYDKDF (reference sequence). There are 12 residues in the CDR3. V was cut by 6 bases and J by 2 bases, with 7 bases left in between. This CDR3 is CATRDRQETQYF. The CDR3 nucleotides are TGTGCCACCAGGGACAGACAAGAGACCCAGTACTTC.

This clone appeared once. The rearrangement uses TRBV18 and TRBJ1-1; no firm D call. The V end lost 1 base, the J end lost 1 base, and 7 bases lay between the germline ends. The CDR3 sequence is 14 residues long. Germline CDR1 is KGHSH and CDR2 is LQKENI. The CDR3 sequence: CASSPRRENTEAFF. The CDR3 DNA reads TGTGCCAGCTCACCACGTCGTGAGAACACTGAAGCTTTCTTT.

CDR3 protein: CASSDSSGGSTDTQYF. CDR3 nucleotide sequence: TGTGCCAGCAGTGACTCTAGCGGGGGGAGCACAGATACGCAGTATTTT. The rearrangement uses TRBV6-4 and TRBJ2-3; 10 nucleotides agree with TRBD2. The V gene's germline CDR1 is MRHNA and CDR2 SNTAGT. J lost 0 bases, V lost 0 bases, and 0 bases had no gene match. This CDR3 spans 16 amino acids.

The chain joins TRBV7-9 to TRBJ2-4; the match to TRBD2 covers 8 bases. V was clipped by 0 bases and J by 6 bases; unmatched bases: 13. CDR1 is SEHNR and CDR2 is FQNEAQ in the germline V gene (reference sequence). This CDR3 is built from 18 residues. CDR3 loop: CASSLAGGGGPVVNIQYF. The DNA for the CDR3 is TGTGCCAGCAGCTTAGCGGGCGGCGGGGGGCCGGTCGTAAACATTCAGTACTTC.

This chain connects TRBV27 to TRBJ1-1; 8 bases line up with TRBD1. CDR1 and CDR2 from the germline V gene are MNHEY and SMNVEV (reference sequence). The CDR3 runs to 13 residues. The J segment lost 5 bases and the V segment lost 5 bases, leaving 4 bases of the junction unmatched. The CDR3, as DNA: TGTGCCAGCAGTGACAGGGGAGAAACTGAAGCTTTCTTT. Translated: CASSDRGETEAFF.

CDR3 nucleotides: TGTGCCAGCAGACCCACAGGGGAAGCTGACGAGCAGTACTTC. Residues: CASRPTGEADEQYF. V is TRBV6-1 and J is TRBJ2-7; 7 nucleotides align to TRBD1. The V segment lost 6 bases and the J segment 5 bases; nucleotides outside the gene matches: 10. Germline values: CDR1 MNHNS, CDR2 SASEGT. The length of the CDR3 is 14 residues.

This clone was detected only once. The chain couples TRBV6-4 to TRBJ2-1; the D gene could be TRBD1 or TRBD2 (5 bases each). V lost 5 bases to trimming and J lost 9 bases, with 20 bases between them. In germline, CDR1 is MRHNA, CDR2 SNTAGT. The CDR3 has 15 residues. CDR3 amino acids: CASSKRDVPSGEQFF. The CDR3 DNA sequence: TGTGCCAGCAGTAAGAGGGACGTTCCTTCGGGTGAGCAGTTCTTC.

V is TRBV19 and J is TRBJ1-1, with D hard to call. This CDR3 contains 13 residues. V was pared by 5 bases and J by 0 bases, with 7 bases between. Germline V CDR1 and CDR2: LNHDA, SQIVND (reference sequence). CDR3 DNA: TGTGCCAGTAGTTTCAGCTTGAACACTGAAGCTTTCTTT. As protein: CASSFSLNTEAFF.